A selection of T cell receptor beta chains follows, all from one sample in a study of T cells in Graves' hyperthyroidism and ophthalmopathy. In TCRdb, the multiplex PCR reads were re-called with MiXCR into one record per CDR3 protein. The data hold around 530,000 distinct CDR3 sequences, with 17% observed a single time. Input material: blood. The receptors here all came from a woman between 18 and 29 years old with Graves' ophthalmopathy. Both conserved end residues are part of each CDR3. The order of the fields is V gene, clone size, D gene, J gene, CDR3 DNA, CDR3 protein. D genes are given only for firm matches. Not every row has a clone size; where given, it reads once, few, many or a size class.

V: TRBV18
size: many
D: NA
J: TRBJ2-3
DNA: TGTGCCAGCAGCCCCCTCGGCACAGATACGCAGTATTTT
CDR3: CASSPLGTDTQYF

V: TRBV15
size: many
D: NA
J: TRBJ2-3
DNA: TGTGCCACCAGCAGAGATCAAAGGGGACGCACAGATACGCAGTATTTT
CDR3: CATSRDQRGRTDTQYF

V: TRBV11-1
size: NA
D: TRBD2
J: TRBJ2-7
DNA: TGTGCCAGCAGCTTAGGCGGGAGTGAGACCTACGAGCAGTACTTC
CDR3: CASSLGGSETYEQYF

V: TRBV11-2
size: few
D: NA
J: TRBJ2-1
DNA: TGTGCCAGCAGCTTAGTGGTCAATGAGCAGTTCTTC
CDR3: CASSLVVNEQFF

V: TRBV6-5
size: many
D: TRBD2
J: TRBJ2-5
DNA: TGTGCCAGCAGTTACGGCGGGGGGGCGCGGGAGACCCAGTACTTC
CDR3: CASSYGGGARETQYF

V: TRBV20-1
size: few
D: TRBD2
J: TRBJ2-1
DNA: TGCAGTGCTAGTGGCGCTAGCGGGAGGTCCCTAGTTTTTAATGAGCAGTTCTTC
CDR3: CSASGASGRSLVFNEQFF

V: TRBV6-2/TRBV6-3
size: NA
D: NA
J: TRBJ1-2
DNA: TGTGCCAGCAGTTACGAGGGTGGAGGCTACACCTTC
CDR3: CASSYEGGGYTF

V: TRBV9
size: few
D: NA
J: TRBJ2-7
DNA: TGTGCCAGCAGCGTAGGGAGCGAATCCTACGAGCAGTACTTC
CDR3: CASSVGSESYEQYF

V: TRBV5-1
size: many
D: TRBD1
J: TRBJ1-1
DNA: TGCGCCACCTCCGGGTGGCCAGGGGGGACTGAAGCTTTCTTT
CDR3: CATSGWPGGTEAFF

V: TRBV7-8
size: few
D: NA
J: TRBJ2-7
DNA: TGTGCCAGCAGCTTAGTCAAGGGTCCAGCTTCCTACGAGCAGTACTTC
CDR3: CASSLVKGPASYEQYF

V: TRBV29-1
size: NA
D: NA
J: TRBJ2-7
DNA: TGCAGCGTTCCCCTACTACTACTACGGACCTACTACGAGCAGTACTTC
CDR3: CSVPLLLLRTYYEQYF

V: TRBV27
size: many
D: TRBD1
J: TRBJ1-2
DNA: TGTGCCAGCAGCCTGAGACAGGGCTATGGCTACACCTTC
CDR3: CASSLRQGYGYTF

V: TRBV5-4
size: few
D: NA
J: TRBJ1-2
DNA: TGTGCCAGCAGCACTGAACAGTCTAACTATGGCTACACCTTC
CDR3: CASSTEQSNYGYTF

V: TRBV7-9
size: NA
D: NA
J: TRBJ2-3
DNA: TGTGCCAGCAGCTTAGAGGATGCAGATACGCAGTATTTT
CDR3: CASSLEDADTQYF

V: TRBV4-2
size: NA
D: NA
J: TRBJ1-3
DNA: TGTGCCAGCAGCCAAGATAAGTTCGAAGTCAACTCTGGAAACACCATATATTTT
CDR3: CASSQDKFEVNSGNTIYF

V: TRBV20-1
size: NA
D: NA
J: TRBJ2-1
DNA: TGCAGTGCGCCCGAGGGGGGGAAGAATGAGCAGTTCTTC
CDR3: CSAPEGGKNEQFF

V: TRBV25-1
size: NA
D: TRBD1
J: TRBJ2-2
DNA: TGTGCCAGCAGTGATCGACAGGGTTATAACACCGGGGAGCTGTTTTTT
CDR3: CASSDRQGYNTGELFF

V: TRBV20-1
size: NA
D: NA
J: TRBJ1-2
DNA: TGCAGTGCTAGGGAACTCCAAACCTTC
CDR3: CSARELQTF

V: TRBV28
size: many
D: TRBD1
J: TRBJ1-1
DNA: TGTGCCAGCAGTTCCGGACAGGGACACACTGAAGCTTTCTTT
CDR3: CASSSGQGHTEAFF

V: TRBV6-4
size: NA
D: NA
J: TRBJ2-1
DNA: TGTGCCAGCAGTGACCTCGCTTTCAATGAGCAGTTCTTC
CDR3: CASSDLAFNEQFF